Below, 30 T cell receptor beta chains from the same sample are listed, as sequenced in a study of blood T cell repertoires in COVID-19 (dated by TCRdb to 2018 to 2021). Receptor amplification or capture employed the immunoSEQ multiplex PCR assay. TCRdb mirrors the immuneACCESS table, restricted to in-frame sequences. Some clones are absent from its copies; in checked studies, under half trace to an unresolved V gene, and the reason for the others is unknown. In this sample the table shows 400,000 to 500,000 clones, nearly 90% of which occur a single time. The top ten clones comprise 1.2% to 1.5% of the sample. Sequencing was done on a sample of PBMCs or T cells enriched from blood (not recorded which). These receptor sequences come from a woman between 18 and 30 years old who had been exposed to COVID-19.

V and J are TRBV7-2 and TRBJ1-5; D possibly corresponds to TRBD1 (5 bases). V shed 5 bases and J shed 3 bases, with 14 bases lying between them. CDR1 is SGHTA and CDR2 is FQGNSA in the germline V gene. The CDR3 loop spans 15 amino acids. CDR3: CASSPLGGTNQPQHF. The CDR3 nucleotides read TGTGCCAGCAGCCCGCTGGGGGGGACCAATCAGCCCCAGCATTTT.

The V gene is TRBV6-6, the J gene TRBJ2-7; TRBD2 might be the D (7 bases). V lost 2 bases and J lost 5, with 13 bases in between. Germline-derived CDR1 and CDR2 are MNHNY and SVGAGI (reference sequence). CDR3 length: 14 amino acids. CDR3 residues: CASSYGGAKDEQYF. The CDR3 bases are TGTGCCAGCAGTTACGGGGGGGCGAAAGACGAGCAGTACTTC.

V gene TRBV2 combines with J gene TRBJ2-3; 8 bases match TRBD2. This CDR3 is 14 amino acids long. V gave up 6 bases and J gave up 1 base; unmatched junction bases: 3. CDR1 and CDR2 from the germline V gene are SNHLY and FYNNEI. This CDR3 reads CASSGGDGTDTQYF. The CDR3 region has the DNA TGTGCCAGCAGCGGGGGGGATGGCACAGATACGCAGTATTTT.

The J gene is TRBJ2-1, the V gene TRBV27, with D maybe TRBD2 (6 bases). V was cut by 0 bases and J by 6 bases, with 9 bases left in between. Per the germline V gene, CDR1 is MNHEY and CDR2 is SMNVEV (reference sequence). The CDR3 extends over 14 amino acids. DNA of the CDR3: TGTGCCAGCAGTTTATCGGGGGGAGCCAATGAGCAGTTCTTC. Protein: CASSLSGGANEQFF.

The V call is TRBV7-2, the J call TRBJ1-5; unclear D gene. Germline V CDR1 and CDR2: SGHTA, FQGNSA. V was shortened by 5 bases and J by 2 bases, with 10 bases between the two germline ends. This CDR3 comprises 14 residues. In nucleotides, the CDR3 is TGTGCCAGCAGCACGCGAAACGGCAATCAGCCCCAGCATTTT. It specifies CASSTRNGNQPQHF. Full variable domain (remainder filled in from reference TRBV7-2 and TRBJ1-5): GAGVSQSPSNKVTEKGKDVELRCDPISGHTALYWYRQSLGQGLEFLIYFQGNSAPDKSGLPSDRFSAERTGGSVSTLTIQRTQQEDSAVYLCASSTRNGNQPQHFGDGTRLSIL.

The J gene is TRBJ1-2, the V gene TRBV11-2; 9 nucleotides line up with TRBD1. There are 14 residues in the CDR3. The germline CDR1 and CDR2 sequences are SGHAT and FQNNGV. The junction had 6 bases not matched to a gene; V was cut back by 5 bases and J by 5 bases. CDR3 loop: CASSGAGQGYGYTF. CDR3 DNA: TGTGCCAGCAGCGGGGCGGGACAGGGATATGGCTACACCTTC.

CDR3 coding DNA: TGTGCCAGCAGTCTGCGGACAGGGACCGGGGAGCTGTTTTTT. It translates to CASSLRTGTGELFF. The chain is built from TRBV27 and TRBJ2-2, with TRBD1 matching over 8 bases. The CDR3 has 14 amino acids. Germline CDR1 and CDR2: MNHEY and SMNVEV (reference sequence). J lost 5 bases, V lost 5 bases, and 4 bases had no gene match.

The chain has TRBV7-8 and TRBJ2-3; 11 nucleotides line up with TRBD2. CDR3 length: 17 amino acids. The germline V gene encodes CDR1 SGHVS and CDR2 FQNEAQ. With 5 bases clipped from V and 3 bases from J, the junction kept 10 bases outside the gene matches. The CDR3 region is CASSPTTSGGWTDTQYF. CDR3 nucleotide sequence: TGTGCCAGCAGCCCAACTACTAGCGGGGGTTGGACAGATACGCAGTATTTT.

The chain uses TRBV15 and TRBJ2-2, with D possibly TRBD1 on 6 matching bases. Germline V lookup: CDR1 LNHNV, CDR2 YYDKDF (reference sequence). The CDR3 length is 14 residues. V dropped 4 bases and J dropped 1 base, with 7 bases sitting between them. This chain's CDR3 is CATSKGQNTGELFF. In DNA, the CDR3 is TGTGCCACCAGCAAGGGACAGAACACCGGGGAGCTGTTTTTT.

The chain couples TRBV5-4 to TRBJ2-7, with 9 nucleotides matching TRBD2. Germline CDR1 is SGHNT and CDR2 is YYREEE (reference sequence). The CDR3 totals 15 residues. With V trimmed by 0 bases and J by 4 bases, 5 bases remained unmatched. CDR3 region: CASSLGGLATYEQYF. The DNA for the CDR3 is TGTGCCAGCAGCTTGGGGGGACTAGCTACGTACGAGCAGTACTTC.

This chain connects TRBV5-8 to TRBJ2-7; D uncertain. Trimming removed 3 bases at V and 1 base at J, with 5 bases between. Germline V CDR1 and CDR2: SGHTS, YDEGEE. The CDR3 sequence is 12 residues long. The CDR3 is CASSSVSYEQYF. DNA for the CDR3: TGTGCCAGCAGCTCAGTTTCCTACGAGCAGTACTTC.

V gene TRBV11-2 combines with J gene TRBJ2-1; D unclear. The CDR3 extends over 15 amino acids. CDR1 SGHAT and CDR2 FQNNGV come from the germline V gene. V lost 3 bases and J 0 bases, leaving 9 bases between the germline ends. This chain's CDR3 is CASSFHSSSYNEQFF. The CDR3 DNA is TGTGCCAGCAGCTTCCACTCGAGCTCCTACAATGAGCAGTTCTTC.

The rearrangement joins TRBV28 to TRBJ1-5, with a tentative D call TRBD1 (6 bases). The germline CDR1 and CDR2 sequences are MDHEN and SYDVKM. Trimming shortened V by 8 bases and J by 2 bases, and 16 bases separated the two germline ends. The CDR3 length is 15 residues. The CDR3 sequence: CASRAGGSGNQPQHF. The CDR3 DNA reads TGTGCCAGCCGGGCGGGGGGCTCGGGCAATCAGCCCCAGCATTTT.

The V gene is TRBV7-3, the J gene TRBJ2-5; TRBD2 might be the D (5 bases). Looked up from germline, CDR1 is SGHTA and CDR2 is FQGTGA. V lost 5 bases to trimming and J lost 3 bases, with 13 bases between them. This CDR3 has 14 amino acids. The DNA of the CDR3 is TGTGCCAGCAGCAATCAAACTAGTAAAGAGACCCAGTACTTC. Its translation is CASSNQTSKETQYF.

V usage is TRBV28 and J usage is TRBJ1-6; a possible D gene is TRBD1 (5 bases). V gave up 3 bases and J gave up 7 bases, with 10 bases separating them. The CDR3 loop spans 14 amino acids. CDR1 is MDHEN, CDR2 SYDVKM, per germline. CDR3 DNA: TGTGCCAGCAGTTTCGACAGACCCAATTCACCCCTCCACTTT. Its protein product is CASSFDRPNSPLHF.

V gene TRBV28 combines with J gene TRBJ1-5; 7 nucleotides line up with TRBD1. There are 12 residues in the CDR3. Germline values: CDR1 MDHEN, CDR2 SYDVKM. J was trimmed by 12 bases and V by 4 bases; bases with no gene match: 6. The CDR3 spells CASSSQGVVQHF. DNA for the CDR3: TGTGCCAGCAGTTCGCAGGGGGTGGTCCAGCATTTT.

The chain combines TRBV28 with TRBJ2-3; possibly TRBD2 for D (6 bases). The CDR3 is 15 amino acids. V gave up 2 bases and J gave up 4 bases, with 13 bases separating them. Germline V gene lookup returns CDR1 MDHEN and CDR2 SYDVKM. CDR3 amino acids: CASSLGGVRADTQYF. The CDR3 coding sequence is TGTGCCAGCAGTTTAGGAGGGGTGAGGGCAGATACGCAGTATTTT.

The CDR3 reads CASSVDSGQTYEQYF. For the CDR3, the DNA is TGTGCCAGCAGCGTAGACTCTGGACAGACCTACGAGCAGTACTTC. This chain joins TRBV9 and TRBJ2-7; TRBD1 might be the D (6 bases). This CDR3 spans 15 amino acids. CDR1 and CDR2 from the germline V gene are SGDLS and YYNGEE. The V end lost 0 bases, the J end lost 2 bases, and 12 bases lay between the germline ends.

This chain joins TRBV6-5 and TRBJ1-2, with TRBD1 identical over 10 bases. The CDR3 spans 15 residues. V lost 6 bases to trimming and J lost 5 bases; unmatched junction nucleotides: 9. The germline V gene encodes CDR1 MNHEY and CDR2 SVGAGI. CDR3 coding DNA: TGTGCCAGCAGCTCGGACAGGGGGGCTATTTATGGCTACACCTTC. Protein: CASSSDRGAIYGYTF.

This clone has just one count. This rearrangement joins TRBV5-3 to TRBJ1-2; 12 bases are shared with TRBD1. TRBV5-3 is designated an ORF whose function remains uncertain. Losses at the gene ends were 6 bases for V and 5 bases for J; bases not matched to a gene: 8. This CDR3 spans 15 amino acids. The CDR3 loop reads CARNGDRGPSYGYTF. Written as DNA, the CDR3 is TGTGCCAGAAACGGGGACAGGGGGCCCTCTTATGGCTACACCTTC.

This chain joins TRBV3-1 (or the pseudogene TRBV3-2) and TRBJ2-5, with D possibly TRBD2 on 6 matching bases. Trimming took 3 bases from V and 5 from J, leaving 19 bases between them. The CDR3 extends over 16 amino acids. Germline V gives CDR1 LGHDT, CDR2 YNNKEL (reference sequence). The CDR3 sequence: CASSHFRDSVAETQYF. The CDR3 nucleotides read TGTGCCAGCAGCCATTTCCGGGACTCCGTAGCGGAGACCCAGTACTTC.

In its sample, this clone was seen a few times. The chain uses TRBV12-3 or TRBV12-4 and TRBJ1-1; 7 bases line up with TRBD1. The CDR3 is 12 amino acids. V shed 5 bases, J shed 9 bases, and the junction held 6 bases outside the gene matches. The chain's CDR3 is CASSRGGEKAFF. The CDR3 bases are TGTGCCAGCAGTAGAGGGGGCGAGAAAGCTTTCTTT.

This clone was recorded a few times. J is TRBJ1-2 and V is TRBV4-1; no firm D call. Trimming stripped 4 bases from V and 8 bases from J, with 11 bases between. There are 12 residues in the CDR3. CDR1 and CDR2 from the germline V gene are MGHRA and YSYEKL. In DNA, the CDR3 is TGCGCCAGCAGCCCCGGGATAGGAGGCTACACCTTC. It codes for CASSPGIGGYTF.

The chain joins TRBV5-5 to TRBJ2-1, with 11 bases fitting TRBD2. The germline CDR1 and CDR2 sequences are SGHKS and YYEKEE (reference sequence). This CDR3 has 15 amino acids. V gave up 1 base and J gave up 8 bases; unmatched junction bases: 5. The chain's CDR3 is CASSLRTSGRDEQFF. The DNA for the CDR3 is TGTGCCAGCAGCTTGAGGACTAGCGGGCGGGATGAGCAGTTCTTC. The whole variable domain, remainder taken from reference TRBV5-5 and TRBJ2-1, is DAGVTQSPTHLIKTRGQQVTLRCSPISGHKSVSWYQQVLGQGPQFIFQYYEKEERGRGNFPDRFSARQFPNYSSELNVNALLLGDSALYLCASSLRTSGRDEQFFGPGTRLTVL.

This CDR3 is CASTRSGPSYEQYF. In nucleotides, the CDR3 is TGTGCCAGCACCCGAAGCGGACCCTCCTACGAGCAGTACTTC. The chain couples TRBV6-5 to TRBJ2-7, with D tentatively TRBD2 (5 bases). The V end was cut by 7 bases, the J end by 0 bases, with 13 bases between. The CDR3 runs to 14 residues. Germline V lookup: CDR1 MNHEY, CDR2 SVGAGI.

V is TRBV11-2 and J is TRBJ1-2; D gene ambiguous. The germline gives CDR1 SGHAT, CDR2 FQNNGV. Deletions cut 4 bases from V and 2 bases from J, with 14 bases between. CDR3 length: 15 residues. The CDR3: CASSSVGRSNYGYTF. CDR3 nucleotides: TGTGCCAGCAGCTCCGTGGGCAGATCGAACTATGGCTACACCTTC. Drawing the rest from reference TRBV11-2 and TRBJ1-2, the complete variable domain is EAGVAQSPRYKIIEKRQSVAFWCNPISGHATLYWYQQILGQGPKLLIQFQNNGVVDDSQLPKDRFSAERLKGVDSTLKIQPAKLEDSAVYLCASSSVGRSNYGYTFGSGTRLTVV.

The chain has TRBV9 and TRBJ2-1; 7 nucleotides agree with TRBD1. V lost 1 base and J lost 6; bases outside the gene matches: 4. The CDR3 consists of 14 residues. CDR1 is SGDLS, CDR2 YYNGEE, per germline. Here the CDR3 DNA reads TGTGCCAGCAGCGTAACCGGGACAGTCAATGAGCAGTTCTTC. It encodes CASSVTGTVNEQFF.

CDR3 coding DNA: TGTGCCAGCAGCTCCCGGGGGGCCACAGATACGCAGTATTTT. Translation: CASSSRGATDTQYF. The V gene is TRBV5-4, the J gene TRBJ2-3; tentative D call: TRBD2 (7 bases). From germline, CDR1 is SGHNT and CDR2 YYREEE (reference sequence). The CDR3 spans 14 residues. The ends were cut back, 3 bases at V and 2 bases at J, with 10 bases in the middle.

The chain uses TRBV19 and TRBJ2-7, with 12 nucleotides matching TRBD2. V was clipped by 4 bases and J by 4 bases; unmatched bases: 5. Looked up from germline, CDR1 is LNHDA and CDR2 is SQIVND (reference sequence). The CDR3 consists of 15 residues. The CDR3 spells CASSNGLAGFYEQYF. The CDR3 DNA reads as TGTGCCAGTAGTAACGGACTAGCGGGATTTTACGAGCAGTACTTC.

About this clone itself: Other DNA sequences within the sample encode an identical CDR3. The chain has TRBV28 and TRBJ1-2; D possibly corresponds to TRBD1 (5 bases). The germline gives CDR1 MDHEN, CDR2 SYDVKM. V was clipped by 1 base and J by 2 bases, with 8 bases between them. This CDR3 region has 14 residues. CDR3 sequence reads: CASSLSTANYGYTF. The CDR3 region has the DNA TGTGCCAGCAGTTTATCGACAGCCAACTATGGCTACACCTTC.